A single sample is the source of the 26 T cell receptor beta chains below, sequenced in a study of technical replicates of blood from a few donors. This table comes from immunoSEQ multiplex PCR, and its TCRdb copy is limited to in-frame clones, with some not included. This sample has tens of thousands of clones, with roughly 98% found just once. The source material was T cells isolated from PBMCs. Source of these receptors: a human donor in good health.

This sequence joins TRBV2 and TRBJ2-1; maybe TRBD2 (5 bases). Germline-derived CDR1 and CDR2 are SNHLY and FYNNEI. The V end was cut by 3 bases, the J end by 8 bases, with 11 bases between. The CDR3 is 13 amino acids. Here the CDR3 reads CASSEASGDEQFF. As DNA, the CDR3 is TGTGCCAGCAGTGAGGCGTCCGGGGATGAGCAGTTCTTC.

V and J are TRBV10-2 and TRBJ1-1; D perhaps matches TRBD1 (6 bases). V lost 7 bases and J 4 bases, leaving 19 bases between the germline ends. Per germline, CDR1 WSHSY and CDR2 SAAADI. CDR3 length: 15 amino acids. The CDR3 nucleotides read TGCGCCAGCACCCTCCTAAGCCAGGGGTCCACTGAAGCTTTCTTT. Translation gives CASTLLSQGSTEAFF.

V usage is TRBV28 and J usage is TRBJ2-1; 8 bases fit TRBD2. Germline CDR1 and CDR2: MDHEN and SYDVKM. The CDR3 is made up of 18 amino acids. The ends lost 2 bases at V and 1 base at J; junction bases unmatched: 10. CDR3 in amino acids: CASSLDGGAGESYNEQFF. The CDR3 region has the DNA TGTGCCAGCAGTTTAGACGGGGGGGCGGGAGAATCCTACAATGAGCAGTTCTTC. The full variable domain, in which reference TRBV28 and TRBJ2-1 provide the parts outside the CDR3, is DVKVTQSSRYLVKRTGEKVFLECVQDMDHENMFWYRQDPGLGLRLIYFSYDVKMKEKGDIPEGYSVSREKKERFSLILESASTNQTSMYLCASSLDGGAGESYNEQFFGPGTRLTVL.

J is TRBJ2-5 and V is TRBV29-1; perhaps TRBD2 as D (5 bases). The germline V and J ends were trimmed by 5 bases and 5 bases, with 15 bases remaining between them. The germline gives CDR1 SQVTM, CDR2 ANQGSEA. The length of the CDR3 is 13 residues. The CDR3 reads CSVTRGRGETQYF. DNA of the CDR3: TGCAGCGTTACCCGAGGACGAGGGGAGACCCAGTACTTC. Full variable domain (outside the CDR3, taken from reference TRBV29-1 and TRBJ2-5): SAVISQKPSRDICQRGTSLTIQCQVDSQVTMMFWYRQQPGQSLTLIATANQGSEATYESGFVIDKFPISRPNLTFSTLTVSNMSPEDSSIYLCSVTRGRGETQYFGPGTRLLVL.

This chain joins TRBV7-2 and TRBJ1-2, with TRBD1 as a possible D gene (6 bases). The germline V gene encodes CDR1 SGHTA and CDR2 FQGNSA. CDR3 length: 12 residues. Trimming took off 2 bases at V and 7 bases at J, with 8 bases between the two ends. CDR3 nucleotides: TGTGCCAGCAGCTTAACCAGGGGTGGCTACACCTTC. Translation: CASSLTRGGYTF.

The chain uses TRBV18 and TRBJ2-7; the D gene is possibly TRBD2 (5 bases). V lost 5 bases, J lost 3 bases, and 14 bases lay in between. Germline-derived CDR1 and CDR2 are KGHSH and LQKENI. The CDR3 loop spans 14 amino acids. CDR3 nucleotides: TGTGCCAGCTCAAAGCCGGGATCAAACTACGAGCAGTACTTC. Translation gives CASSKPGSNYEQYF. Looking up the rest from reference TRBV18 and TRBJ2-7 gives the full variable domain: NAGVMQNPRHLVRRRGQEARLRCSPMKGHSHVYWYRQLPEEGLKFMVYLQKENIIDESGMPKERFSAEFPKEGPSILRIQQVVRGDSAAYFCASSKPGSNYEQYFGPGTRLTVT.

V is TRBV28 and J is TRBJ1-4; 7 bases are a match to TRBD1. Germline CDR1 and CDR2: MDHEN and SYDVKM. The V segment lost 8 bases and the J segment 7 bases; nucleotides outside the gene matches: 16. The CDR3 totals 16 residues. The CDR3 protein is CASGGSEQGSREKLFF. CDR3 DNA sequence: TGTGCCAGCGGGGGGAGCGAACAGGGGTCTCGTGAAAAACTGTTTTTT.

This clone was recorded only once. The gene calls are TRBV9 and TRBJ1-2, with a tentative D call TRBD1 (5 bases). Germline V lookup: CDR1 SGDLS, CDR2 YYNGEE. V was shortened by 0 bases and J by 4 bases, with 19 bases between the two germline ends. The CDR3 length is 17 residues. The CDR3 nucleotides are TGTGCCAGCAGCGTAGCTAAAGGAACAGGCCAGGCCTATGGCTACACCTTC. Protein: CASSVAKGTGQAYGYTF.

The chain links TRBV28 to TRBJ2-2; D might be TRBD1 (6 bases). The CDR3 spans 15 residues. V was cut by 5 bases and J by 3 bases, with 13 bases left in between. Looked up from germline, CDR1 is MDHEN and CDR2 is SYDVKM. The CDR3 region is CASSLGQLDTGELFF. The CDR3 nucleotides are TGTGCCAGCAGTCTTGGACAGCTAGACACCGGGGAGCTGTTTTTT.

The V call is TRBV11-3, the J call TRBJ2-7; no clear D. Germline V CDR1 and CDR2: SGHNT, YENEEA. CDR3 length: 11 amino acids. Trimming removed 4 bases from V and 3 bases from J, with 4 bases in between. CDR3 in DNA: TGTGCCAGCAGCTCTAACTACGAGCAGTACTTC. This translates into CASSSNYEQYF.

This chain links TRBV7-6 with TRBJ2-2, with TRBD1 as a possible D gene (6 bases). CDR3 length: 16 amino acids. V was pared by 0 bases and J by 4 bases, with 12 bases between. Germline lookup yields CDR1 SGHVS and CDR2 FNYEAQ. The CDR3 DNA sequence: TGTGCCAGCAGCTTAGCGCAGGGGTTAAGCACCGGGGAGCTGTTTTTT. It specifies CASSLAQGLSTGELFF. Based on the CDR3 plus reference TRBV7-6 and TRBJ2-2, the full variable domain is GAGVSQSPRYKVTKRGQDVALRCDPISGHVSLYWYRQALGQGPEFLTYFNYEAQQDKSGLPNDRFSAERPEGSISTLTIQRTEQRDSAMYRCASSLAQGLSTGELFFGEGSRLTVL.

This clone was observed a single time. The gene calls are TRBV9 and TRBJ1-3, with D unresolved. The CDR3 has 15 amino acids. The germline V gene encodes CDR1 SGDLS and CDR2 YYNGEE. Trimming shortened V by 7 bases and J by 2 bases, and 16 bases separated the two germline ends. CDR3 residues: CASSREGSPGNTIYF. The CDR3 DNA reads TGTGCCAGCTCGAGGGAGGGATCACCTGGAAACACCATATATTTT.

V gene TRBV11-3 combines with J gene TRBJ2-2; 8 bases match TRBD2. V was clipped by 0 bases and J by 7 bases; unmatched bases: 7. Germline lookup yields CDR1 SGHNT and CDR2 YENEEA. This CDR3 comprises 16 residues. In DNA, the CDR3 is TGTGCCAGCAGCTTAGATCTGGCGGGGGGTCACGGGGAGCTGTTTTTT. Translating it yields CASSLDLAGGHGELFF.

The genes are TRBV11-2 and TRBJ2-7, with D possibly TRBD2 on 6 matching bases. Germline V gene lookup returns CDR1 SGHAT and CDR2 FQNNGV. The CDR3 covers 15 residues. The V gene lost 2 bases and the J gene lost 1 base, with 12 bases spanning the gap. The DNA for the CDR3 is TGTGCCAGCAGCTTAATCCGGGGGAAATCCTACGAGCAGTACTTC. Translated: CASSLIRGKSYEQYF.

The chain combines TRBV7-6 with TRBJ1-2; TRBD1 is a possible D gene (6 bases). The CDR3 is 14 amino acids. The germline gives CDR1 SGHVS, CDR2 FNYEAQ. The V gene lost 2 bases and the J gene lost 4 bases, with 11 bases spanning the gap. CDR3 region: CASSLPGGVYGYTF. DNA of the CDR3: TGTGCCAGCAGCTTACCGGGGGGCGTCTATGGCTACACCTTC.

Here the CDR3 reads CASSRDRGGTSTDTQYF. CDR3 DNA sequence: TGCGCCAGCAGTCGGGACAGGGGGGGAACTAGCACAGATACGCAGTATTTT. The V and J genes are TRBV5-1 and TRBJ2-3; 11 positions match TRBD1. The V segment lost 5 bases and the J segment 0 bases; nucleotides outside the gene matches: 8. The CDR3 spans 17 residues. The germline V gene has CDR1 SGHRS and CDR2 YFSETQ.

CDR3 sequence (DNA): TGTGCCAGCAGCTTTGGTGCGGGAGTGTACACCGGGGAGCTGTTTTTT. Amino acids: CASSFGAGVYTGELFF. The chain recombines TRBV11-2 with TRBJ2-2; 7 nucleotides agree with TRBD2. This CDR3 region has 16 residues. Germline V gives CDR1 SGHAT, CDR2 FQNNGV. V shed 3 bases, J shed 3 bases, and the junction held 7 bases outside the gene matches.

The chain uses TRBV11-1 and TRBJ2-3, with TRBD2 as a possible D gene (5 bases). The CDR3 is 13 residues long. Trimming left V 6 bases short and J 6 bases short, with 13 bases between. CDR1 SGHAT and CDR2 FQDESV come from the germline V gene (reference sequence). The CDR3 DNA is TGTGCCAGCAGTCGAGGGCCTCCTGATACGCAGTATTTT. Translating gives CASSRGPPDTQYF.

The J gene is TRBJ2-7, the V gene TRBV7-9, with 7 bases aligning to TRBD2. The V and J ends lost 11 bases and 6 bases, in that order; junction bases with no gene match: 4. Germline V gene lookup returns CDR1 SEHNR and CDR2 FQNEAQ (reference sequence). This CDR3 has 10 residues. The CDR3 reads CAAGEIEQYF. In DNA, the CDR3 is TGTGCCGCGGGAGAAATCGAGCAGTACTTC.

The J gene is TRBJ2-4, the V gene TRBV18, with 8 bases that match TRBD2. V shed 0 bases and J 4 bases; nucleotides not matched to a gene: 5. The germline CDR1 and CDR2 sequences are KGHSH and LQKENI. CDR3 size: 16 residues. CDR3 in DNA: TGTGCCAGCTCACCACCGTCGGCTAGCGGGAAAAACATTCAGTACTTC. Encoded protein: CASSPPSASGKNIQYF.

V is TRBV10-2 and J is TRBJ1-5; D possibly corresponds to TRBD1 (6 bases). This CDR3 has 14 amino acids. Per the germline V gene, CDR1 is WSHSY and CDR2 is SAAADI. Trimming shortened V by 6 bases and J by 9 bases, and 18 bases separated the two germline ends. CDR3 region: CASSPGQSVWPQHF. Written as DNA, the CDR3 is TGCGCCAGCAGCCCTGGACAGAGCGTGTGGCCCCAGCATTTT.

This chain links TRBV6-1 with TRBJ2-1; D is ambiguous. Germline V gene data show CDR1 as MNHNS and CDR2 as SASEGT. The ends were cut back, 4 bases at V and 8 bases at J, with 12 bases in the middle. This CDR3 spans 13 amino acids. The CDR3 nucleotides read TGTGCCAGCAGTGTAAGACTCTGGGATGAGCAGTTCTTC. It is translated as CASSVRLWDEQFF.

This chain links TRBV5-4 with TRBJ2-7; TRBD2 aligns across 10 bases. This CDR3 has 16 residues. The J segment lost 0 bases and the V segment lost 4 bases, leaving 7 bases of the junction unmatched. Germline CDR1 and CDR2: SGHNT and YYREEE (reference sequence). The CDR3 loop reads CASSRPASGSSYEQYF. Written as DNA, the CDR3 is TGTGCCAGCAGCCGTCCGGCTAGCGGGAGCTCCTACGAGCAGTACTTC.

V gene TRBV29-1 combines with J gene TRBJ2-1, with D possibly being TRBD2 (5 bases). The CDR3 has 16 amino acids. In germline, CDR1 is SQVTM, CDR2 ANQGSEA. The ends were cut back, 0 bases at V and 4 bases at J, with 16 bases in the middle. This chain's CDR3 is CSVEDPVEVTYNEQFF. CDR3 nucleotides: TGCAGCGTTGAAGATCCCGTGGAGGTAACATACAATGAGCAGTTCTTC.

The CDR3 is CASSLTATLRATNEKLFF. CDR3 coding DNA: TGTGCCAGCAGCCTGACTGCTACCCTAAGAGCAACTAATGAAAAACTGTTTTTT. The gene calls are TRBV2 and TRBJ1-4; D is unresolved. CDR1 is SNHLY, CDR2 FYNNEI, per germline. Between the trimmed V and J ends, which lost 6 bases and 0 bases, there was a span of 20 bases. The CDR3 is 18 residues long.

The rearrangement links TRBV6-5 to TRBJ2-5; 7 positions agree with TRBD1. The junction had 7 bases not matched to a gene; V was cut back by 5 bases and J by 4 bases. CDR3 length equals 14 residues. Germline lookup yields CDR1 MNHEY and CDR2 SVGAGI. The chain's CDR3 is CASSQDRDRETQYF. Written as DNA, the CDR3 is TGTGCCAGCAGTCAAGACAGGGACCGAGAGACCCAGTACTTC.